The following is a T cell receptor beta chain sequence with its context. Its antigen is as yet unknown. The PCR had 60 Vbeta and 13 Jbeta primers. TCRdb keeps only in-frame clones here, not all; method: immunoSEQ multiplex PCR. The data hold some 130,000 clones, with approximately 85% observed a single time. This sample was taken from a study of cytomegalovirus exposure and HLA in healthy donors. Study details: Assignment to the Caucasian-associated ancestry cluster applied to over 70% of the approximately 380 genotyped donors. Study conclusions and caveats: A cluster of highly shared sequence variants was likely a sequencing artifact.

Germline V gene sequence: CDR1 SGHTA, CDR2 FQGNSA. CDR3 size: 15 residues. Trimming removed 6 bases from V and 4 bases from J; junction bases left unmatched: 5. This clonotype originated in a boy aged 10-17 years in good health and CMV-seronegative. Sequences were obtained from PBMCs. The chain joins TRBV7-2 to TRBJ2-1; TRBD2 agrees at 11 bases. The CDR3: CASSQVAGGYNEQFF. Here the CDR3 DNA reads TGTGCCAGCAGTCAAGTAGCGGGAGGGTACAATGAGCAGTTCTTC. Variable domain in full (rest from reference TRBV7-2 and TRBJ2-1): GAGVSQSPSNKVTEKGKDVELRCDPISGHTALYWYRQSLGQGLEFLIYFQGNSAPDKSGLPSDRFSAERTGGSVSTLTIQRTQQEDSAVYLCASSQVAGGYNEQFFGPGTRLTVL.